One and the same sample provided the 27 T cell receptor beta chains below, sequenced in a study of T cell responses to AZD1222 COVID-19 vaccine. The data were produced by immunoSEQ multiplex PCR, yet TCRdb's version contains in-frame clones alone and is incomplete. The sample holds about 130,000 clones; about 87% are singletons and the top ten take more than 3.5%. The sequenced sample was peripheral blood, obtained on day 0 of AZD1222 vaccination. The origin of the receptors is an adult in good health.

The rearrangement links TRBV25-1 to TRBJ2-1, with a possible D match to TRBD1 (6 bases). The CDR3 is 15 residues long. Per germline, CDR1 MGHDK and CDR2 SYGVNS. V was pared by 3 bases and J by 2 bases, with 11 bases between. This chain's CDR3 is CASSDTGQPYNEQFF. CDR3 bases: TGTGCCAGCAGTGACACGGGACAACCCTACAATGAGCAGTTCTTC.

This clone appeared once. The gene calls are TRBV28 and TRBJ1-1; 7 bases fit TRBD1. CDR1 is MDHEN, CDR2 SYDVKM, per germline. J gave up 2 bases and V 5 bases, and 8 bases lay outside the gene matches. The CDR3 is made up of 15 amino acids. The CDR3 DNA reads as TGTGCCAGCAGTGCCAGGGGGGAGTTTAACACTGAAGCTTTCTTT. Amino acid sequence: CASSARGEFNTEAFF.

The V and J genes are TRBV2 and TRBJ2-1, with 10 bases fitting TRBD2. With V trimmed by 2 bases and J by 9 bases, 7 bases remained unmatched. Germline V CDR1 and CDR2: SNHLY, FYNNEI. The CDR3 length is 15 residues. The CDR3 DNA reads TGTGCCAGCAGTGAACAGTTAGCGGGAGGAAGTGAGCAGTTCTTC. This encodes CASSEQLAGGSEQFF.

The chain carries TRBV2 and TRBJ1-4; the match to TRBD1 covers 8 bases. The trim removed 2 bases at V and 7 bases at J, leaving 9 bases unmatched. The CDR3 extends over 16 amino acids. The germline CDR1 and CDR2 sequences are SNHLY and FYNNEI. The CDR3 DNA reads as TGTGCCAGCAGTGAACAGGGGGCCGTGGGAGGTGAAAAACTGTTTTTT. Translated: CASSEQGAVGGEKLFF.

The J gene is TRBJ1-2, the V gene TRBV2, with D unclear. Germline values: CDR1 SNHLY, CDR2 FYNNEI. The CDR3 consists of 14 residues. The V end lost 2 bases, the J end lost 2 bases, and 9 bases lay between the germline ends. CDR3 protein: CASSELGGNYGYTF. The DNA of the CDR3 is TGTGCCAGCAGTGAATTGGGAGGAAACTATGGCTACACCTTC.

A note on this clone: The sample carries other DNA sequences with the same CDR3. The chain is built from TRBV12-3 or TRBV12-4 and TRBJ1-2; D not resolved. Trimming pared 8 bases from V and 2 bases from J, leaving 6 bases between. The CDR3 spans 11 residues. CDR3 sequence (DNA): TGTGCCAGCTCAAGGAACTATGGCTACACCTTC. It translates to CASSRNYGYTF.

J is TRBJ1-5 and V is TRBV19; D unclear. The CDR3 is made up of 13 amino acids. Trimming removed 7 bases at V and 7 bases at J, with 14 bases between. Germline loops: CDR1 LNHDA, CDR2 SQIVND (reference sequence). The CDR3 DNA reads TGTGCCAGTACTACTCCGGGGTTGCAGCCCCAGCATTTT. Translating it yields CASTTPGLQPQHF.

The rearrangement joins TRBV13 to TRBJ2-2, with a weak D call TRBD1 (6 bases). Germline values: CDR1 PRHDT, CDR2 FYEKMQ (reference sequence). CDR3 size: 14 residues. V dropped 5 bases and J dropped 5 bases, with 12 bases sitting between them. As DNA, the CDR3 is TGTGCCAGCAGCGCAGCAGGGGAAACCGGGGAGCTGTTTTTT. It translates to CASSAAGETGELFF.

The chain links TRBV15 to TRBJ1-2; no clear D gene. The CDR3 covers 15 residues. V lost 0 bases, J lost 3 bases, and 11 bases lay in between. Germline V gene sequence: CDR1 LNHNV, CDR2 YYDKDF (reference sequence). CDR3 amino acids: CATSRDPGLYYGYTF. CDR3 nucleotide sequence: TGTGCCACCAGCAGAGATCCCGGCCTTTACTATGGCTACACCTTC.

This sequence joins TRBV7-8 and TRBJ2-3; TRBD1 matches 9 bases. The germline gives CDR1 SGHVS, CDR2 FQNEAQ. The CDR3 spans 16 residues. The J segment lost 2 bases and the V segment lost 5 bases, leaving 8 bases of the junction unmatched. CDR3 nucleotides: TGTGCCAGCAGCGTAGGACAGGGGAGGGACACAGATACGCAGTATTTT. It encodes CASSVGQGRDTDTQYF.

The rearrangement links TRBV13 to TRBJ1-2, with TRBD1 as a possible D gene (6 bases). Trimming left V 5 bases short and J 8 bases short, with 12 bases between. The CDR3 runs to 12 residues. Looked up from germline, CDR1 is PRHDT and CDR2 is FYEKMQ (reference sequence). The CDR3 region is CASSGTGWGYTF. CDR3 in DNA: TGTGCCAGCAGCGGAACAGGGTGGGGCTACACCTTC. The whole variable domain, filled in from reference TRBV13 and TRBJ1-2, reads AAGVIQSPRHLIKEKRETATLKCYPIPRHDTVYWYQQGPGQDPQFLISFYEKMQSDKGSIPDRFSAQQFSDYHSELNMSSLELGDSALYFCASSGTGWGYTFGSGTRLTVV.

The rearrangement links TRBV6-2 or TRBV6-3 to TRBJ1-1, with D maybe TRBD1 (6 bases). Looked up from germline, CDR1 is MNHEY and CDR2 is SVGEGT. Trimming stripped 2 bases from V and 6 bases from J, with 10 bases between. The CDR3 is 13 amino acids. The CDR3 DNA follows: TGTGCCAGCAGTTACGGGGGGGGCCCTGAAGCTTTCTTT. Translation: CASSYGGGPEAFF.

The chain uses TRBV5-1 and TRBJ2-3; 8 positions agree with TRBD1. The CDR3 has 12 residues. Unmatched junction bases numbered 0, after V lost 3 bases and J lost 6 bases. CDR1 is SGHRS and CDR2 is YFSETQ in the germline V gene. The chain's CDR3 is CASSWTGDTQYF. CDR3 DNA sequence: TGCGCCAGCAGCTGGACAGGGGATACGCAGTATTTT.

The chain joins TRBV4-3 to TRBJ2-3, with D possibly matching TRBD1 (7 bases). CDR1 and CDR2 from the germline V gene are LGHNA and YSLEER. V was clipped by 11 bases and J by 2 bases, with 17 bases between them. The length of the CDR3 is 14 residues. The chain's CDR3 is CASARGTVTDTQYF. As DNA, the CDR3 is TGCGCCTCCGCCCGGGGGACAGTCACAGATACGCAGTATTTT.

V gene TRBV5-4 combines with J gene TRBJ2-1; TRBD2 matches at 7 bases. The V gene end was trimmed by 0 bases and the J gene end by 2 bases; junction bases not matched to a gene: 2. The CDR3 covers 15 residues. Germline values: CDR1 SGHNT, CDR2 YYREEE (reference sequence). CDR3 protein: CASSLAGGTYNEQFF. The CDR3 bases are TGTGCCAGCAGCTTGGCGGGAGGTACCTACAATGAGCAGTTCTTC. The complete variable domain, with remaining parts taken from reference TRBV5-4 and TRBJ2-1, reads ETGVTQSPTHLIKTRGQQVTLRCSSQSGHNTVSWYQQALGQGPQFIFQYYREEENGRGNFPPRFSGLQFPNYSSELNVNALELDDSALYLCASSLAGGTYNEQFFGPGTRLTVL.

The J gene is TRBJ1-4, the V gene TRBV5-5; 8 bases are a match to TRBD1. The CDR3 sequence is 15 residues long. The junction had 5 bases not matched to a gene; V was cut back by 2 bases and J by 5 bases. CDR1 is SGHKS and CDR2 is YYEKEE in the germline V gene (reference sequence). As DNA, the CDR3 is TGTGCCAGCAGCTTCCTGACAGGGGAAAATGAAAAACTGTTTTTT. Its translation is CASSFLTGENEKLFF.

The chain joins TRBV5-1 to TRBJ2-1; D possibly corresponds to TRBD2 (7 bases). The CDR3 sequence is 15 residues long. Trimming cost V 0 bases and J 5 bases, with 12 bases left between them. Germline-derived CDR1 and CDR2 are SGHRS and YFSETQ. CDR3 nucleotides: TGCGCCAGCAGCTTGGGCGGGGGCCCACACAATGAGCAGTTCTTC. Encoded protein: CASSLGGGPHNEQFF.

The chain carries TRBV28 and TRBJ2-5; weak D call: TRBD1 (5 bases). Germline V gene lookup returns CDR1 MDHEN and CDR2 SYDVKM. The CDR3 totals 14 residues. With 3 bases removed from V and 5 bases from J, the gap between germline ends came to 13 bases. The CDR3 loop is CASSFNQGGETQYF. For the CDR3, the DNA is TGTGCCAGCAGTTTCAATCAGGGTGGTGAGACCCAGTACTTC.

The chain links TRBV6-5 to TRBJ1-5; unclear D gene. Trimming stripped 0 bases from V and 0 bases from J, with 6 bases between. CDR3 size: 15 residues. Germline V CDR1 and CDR2: MNHEY, SVGAGI. CDR3 protein: CASSYSPNSNQPQHF. CDR3 bases: TGTGCCAGCAGTTACTCGCCGAATAGCAATCAGCCCCAGCATTTT.

V usage is TRBV19 and J usage is TRBJ2-7; 7 nucleotides agree with TRBD1. Losses at the gene ends were 5 bases for V and 2 bases for J; bases not matched to a gene: 15. Germline CDR1 reads LNHDA; CDR2 reads SQIVND (reference sequence). This CDR3 region has 17 residues. The CDR3 sequence is CASSPLNGRGSTYEQYF. The DNA of the CDR3 is TGTGCCAGTAGTCCCTTAAATGGCAGGGGGTCTACCTACGAGCAGTACTTC.

The gene calls are TRBV28 and TRBJ1-2; no firm D call. In germline, CDR1 is MDHEN, CDR2 SYDVKM. CDR3 length: 13 residues. V was shortened by 2 bases and J by 8 bases, with 12 bases between the two germline ends. CDR3 protein: CASSLGPIKGYTF. In DNA form, the CDR3 reads TGTGCCAGCAGTTTAGGACCGATAAAGGGCTACACCTTC.

The rearrangement uses TRBV7-3 and TRBJ1-6; 7 nucleotides agree with TRBD1. Looked up from germline, CDR1 is SGHTA and CDR2 is FQGTGA. This CDR3 contains 15 residues. V gave up 5 bases and J gave up 8 bases; unmatched junction bases: 9. This CDR3 is CASSQGQPRDSPLHF. The DNA for the CDR3 is TGTGCCAGCAGCCAGGGACAGCCAAGGGATTCACCCCTCCACTTT.

V is TRBV7-6 and J is TRBJ1-4, with D unclear. Germline CDR1 SGHVS, CDR2 FNYEAQ. The CDR3 has 15 amino acids. The ends were cut back, 5 bases at V and 2 bases at J, with 12 bases in the middle. The CDR3 protein is CASSLWTDTNEKLFF. In DNA form, the CDR3 reads TGTGCCAGCAGCCTATGGACGGATACTAATGAAAAACTGTTTTTT.

V usage is TRBV5-4 and J usage is TRBJ2-1, with 11 bases aligning to TRBD2. This CDR3 contains 15 residues. Looked up from germline, CDR1 is SGHNT and CDR2 is YYREEE (reference sequence). Losses at the gene ends were 5 bases for V and 4 bases for J; bases not matched to a gene: 5. This CDR3 reads CASSHASGGYNEQFF. CDR3 DNA sequence: TGTGCCAGCAGTCATGCTAGCGGGGGGTACAATGAGCAGTTCTTC.

The genes are TRBV29-1 and TRBJ1-2, with D perhaps TRBD1 (5 bases). The CDR3 loop spans 12 amino acids. Deletions cut 3 bases from V and 10 bases from J, with 15 bases between. Germline V gene sequence: CDR1 SQVTM, CDR2 ANQGSEA. The CDR3 is CSVDRLGEAYTF. CDR3 DNA: TGCAGCGTTGACCGCCTAGGGGAAGCCTACACCTTC.

The rearrangement uses TRBV7-9 and TRBJ2-7; D may be TRBD2 (5 bases). CDR1 SEHNR and CDR2 FQNEAQ come from the germline V gene (reference sequence). CDR3 length equals 15 residues. The germline V and J ends were trimmed by 5 bases and 5 bases, with 19 bases remaining between them. CDR3: CASSPKRRIGHEQYF. As DNA, the CDR3 is TGTGCCAGCAGCCCTAAGCGGCGGATTGGCCACGAGCAGTACTTC.

The V and J genes are TRBV6-1 and TRBJ2-5; TRBD2 might be the D (5 bases). The V and J ends lost 0 bases and 0 bases respectively, with 17 bases between them. The CDR3 extends over 18 amino acids. CDR1 and CDR2 (germline): MNHNS, SASEGT. The CDR3: CASSEARVRGKYQETQYF. The CDR3, as DNA: TGTGCCAGCAGTGAAGCGAGGGTCCGTGGAAAGTACCAAGAGACCCAGTACTTC.